The entry that follows covers one T cell receptor (beta chain) sequence. The V end lost 6 bases, the J end lost 0 bases, and 14 bases lay between the germline ends. This CDR3 has 15 amino acids. From germline, CDR1 is SNHLY and CDR2 FYNNEI. Original analysis: Scientists estimated how many nucleated cells there were by amplifying reference gene primers. Clones were sequenced by immunoSEQ multiplex PCR, and TCRdb holds only the in-frame ones, with some missing. V, J and clone size reflect that table, while D and trimming were determined from the DNA. Among hundreds of thousands of clones listed, approximately 80% were seen once. The data stem from a study of blood T cell repertoires in COVID-19. The wider study: COVID-19 samples, acute and convalescent, were from the United States, Italy and Spain. In each case, the material was cDNA or gDNA derived from T cells, B-cell-depleted T cells, or PBMCs.

Material: peripheral blood. This sequence was found in a man aged 40-55 years with acute or convalescent COVID-19. The gene calls are TRBV2 and TRBJ1-2; maybe TRBD1 (5 bases). The CDR3 region has the DNA TGTGCCAGCAGCGCCGAGCGGGGACCTAACTATGGCTACACCTTC. This gives the protein CASSAERGPNYGYTF. Using reference TRBV2 and TRBJ1-2 for the parts outside the CDR3, the full variable domain is EPEVTQTPSHQVTQMGQEVILRCVPISNHLYFYWYRQILGQKVEFLVSFYNNEISEKSEIFDDQFSVERPDGSNFTLKIRSTKLEDSAMYFCASSAERGPNYGYTFGSGTRLTVV.